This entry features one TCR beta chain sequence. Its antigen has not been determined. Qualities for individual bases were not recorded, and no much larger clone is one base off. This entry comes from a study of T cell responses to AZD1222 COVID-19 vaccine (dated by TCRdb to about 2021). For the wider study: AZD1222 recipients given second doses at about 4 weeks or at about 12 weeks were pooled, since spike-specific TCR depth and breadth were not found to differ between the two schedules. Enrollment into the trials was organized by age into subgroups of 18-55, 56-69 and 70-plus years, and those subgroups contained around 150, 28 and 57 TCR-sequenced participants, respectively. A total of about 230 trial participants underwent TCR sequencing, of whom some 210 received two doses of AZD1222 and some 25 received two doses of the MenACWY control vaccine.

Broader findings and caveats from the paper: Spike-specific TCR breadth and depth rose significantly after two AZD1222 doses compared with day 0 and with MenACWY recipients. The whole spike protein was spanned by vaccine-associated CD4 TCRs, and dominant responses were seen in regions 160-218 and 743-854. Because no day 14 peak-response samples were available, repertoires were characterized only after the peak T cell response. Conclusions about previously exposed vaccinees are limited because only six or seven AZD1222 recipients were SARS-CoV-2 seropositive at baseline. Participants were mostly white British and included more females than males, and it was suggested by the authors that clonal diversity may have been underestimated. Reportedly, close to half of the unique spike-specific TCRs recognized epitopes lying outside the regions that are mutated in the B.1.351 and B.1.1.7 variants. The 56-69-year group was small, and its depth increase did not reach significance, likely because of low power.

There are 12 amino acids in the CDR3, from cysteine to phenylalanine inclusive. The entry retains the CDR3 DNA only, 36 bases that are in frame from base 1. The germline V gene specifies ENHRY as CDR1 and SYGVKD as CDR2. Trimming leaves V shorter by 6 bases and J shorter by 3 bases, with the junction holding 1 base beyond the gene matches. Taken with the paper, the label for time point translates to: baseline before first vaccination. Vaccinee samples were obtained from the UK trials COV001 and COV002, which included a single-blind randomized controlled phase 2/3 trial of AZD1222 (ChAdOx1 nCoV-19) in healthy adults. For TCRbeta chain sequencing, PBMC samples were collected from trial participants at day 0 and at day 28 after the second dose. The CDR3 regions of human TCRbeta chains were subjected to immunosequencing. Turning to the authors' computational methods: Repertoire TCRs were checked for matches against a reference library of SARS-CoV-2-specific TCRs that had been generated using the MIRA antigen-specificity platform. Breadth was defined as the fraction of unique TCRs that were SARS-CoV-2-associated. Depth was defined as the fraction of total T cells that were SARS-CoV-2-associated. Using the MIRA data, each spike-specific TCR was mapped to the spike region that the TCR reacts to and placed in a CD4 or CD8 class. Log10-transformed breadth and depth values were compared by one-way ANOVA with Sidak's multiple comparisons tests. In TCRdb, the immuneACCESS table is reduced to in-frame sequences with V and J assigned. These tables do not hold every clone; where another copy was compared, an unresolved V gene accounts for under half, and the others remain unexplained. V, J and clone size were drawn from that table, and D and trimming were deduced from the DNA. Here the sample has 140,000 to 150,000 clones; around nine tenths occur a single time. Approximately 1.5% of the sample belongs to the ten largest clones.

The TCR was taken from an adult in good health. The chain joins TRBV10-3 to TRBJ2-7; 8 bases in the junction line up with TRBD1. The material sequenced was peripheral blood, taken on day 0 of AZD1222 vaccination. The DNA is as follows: TGTGCCATCAGCACAGGGGGCTACGAGCAGTACTTC. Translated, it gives CAISTGGYEQYF.